One and the same sample provided the 23 T cell receptor beta chains below, sequenced in a study of CD8 T cells in ankylosing spondylitis. Study-wide results and limits: Blood of patients with ankylosing spondylitis appeared to be characterized by a TCR beta motif of eight highly homologous variants.

The antigens of these receptors remain unknown. Each CDR3 protein is one row after TCRdb ran MiXCR on the 5' RACE reads. The sample includes 390,000 or so distinct CDR3 sequences, around 22% of them seen just once. Sequenced input: blood, either unsorted or a sorted T cell fraction (not recorded which). These receptors originate from a male donor with ankylosing spondylitis.

There are a few counts of this clonotype. The V and J genes are TRBV7-9 and TRBJ2-3; D may be TRBD2 (5 bases). The CDR3 is 15 amino acids. Germline V lookup: CDR1 SEHNR, CDR2 FQNEAQ (reference sequence). Trimming removed 5 bases from V and 2 bases from J, with 14 bases in between. Here the CDR3 reads CASSPERLYTDTQYF. Written as DNA, the CDR3 is TGTGCCAGCAGCCCCGAGCGGTTATACACAGATACGCAGTATTTT.

This clonotype was picked up a small number of times. The V call is TRBV6-1, the J call TRBJ1-4, with a possible D match to TRBD1 (6 bases). The V and J ends lost 3 bases and 10 bases respectively, with 18 bases between them. The CDR3 is 15 amino acids. Germline CDR1 MNHNS, CDR2 SASEGT. Here the CDR3 reads CASSDRGGRHSKLFF. DNA for the CDR3: TGTGCCAGCAGTGACCGAGGGGGGCGTCATTCAAAACTGTTTTTT.

This clonotype was seen just once. This rearrangement joins TRBV5-1 to TRBJ1-1, with TRBD1 matching over 7 bases. The ends lost 4 bases at V and 1 base at J; junction bases unmatched: 7. The germline V gene has CDR1 SGHRS and CDR2 YFSETQ. The CDR3 totals 15 residues. CDR3 sequence: CASSQQTGANTEAFF. CDR3 DNA: TGCGCCAGCAGCCAACAAACAGGGGCGAACACTGAAGCTTTCTTT.

This clonotype came up a few times. V gene TRBV6-1 combines with J gene TRBJ1-2; 9 bases fit TRBD1. CDR3 length equals 16 residues. CDR1 and CDR2 from the germline V gene are MNHNS and SASEGT. V lost 6 bases, J lost 3 bases, and 11 bases stayed unmatched. This chain's CDR3 is CASRTPGQGRDYGYTF. In DNA, the CDR3 is TGTGCCAGCAGAACACCGGGACAGGGCCGGGACTATGGCTACACCTTC.

The chain joins TRBV12-5 to TRBJ2-7; D is perhaps TRBD1 (5 bases). Germline lookup yields CDR1 LGHNT and CDR2 FRNRAP. The CDR3 totals 13 residues. V was cut by 2 bases and J by 3 bases, with 8 bases left in between. This chain's CDR3 is CASGLYQGYEQYF. CDR3 DNA: TGTGCTAGTGGTTTGTACCAGGGCTACGAGCAGTACTTC.

The chain is built from TRBV20-1 and TRBJ1-6; the D gene is possibly TRBD1 (5 bases). V lost 1 base to trimming and J lost 6 bases, with 7 bases between them. This CDR3 contains 13 residues. Germline V lookup: CDR1 DFQATT, CDR2 SNEGSKA (reference sequence). The CDR3 region is CSARVTVNSPLHF. In DNA form, the CDR3 reads TGCAGTGCTAGAGTGACAGTTAATTCACCCCTCCACTTT.

This clonotype turned up a few times. The chain joins TRBV20-1 to TRBJ2-7; TRBD2 agrees at 12 bases. Germline CDR1 DFQATT, CDR2 SNEGSKA (reference sequence). V dropped 3 bases and J dropped 5; count of bases not matched to a gene: 2. The CDR3 runs to 13 residues. The chain's CDR3 is CSARRLAGDEQYF. For the CDR3, the DNA is TGCAGTGCTAGGCGACTAGCGGGAGACGAGCAGTACTTC.

CDR3 bases: TGTGCCAGCAGCCATAGCGGGATCAAAGATACGCAGTATTTT. It encodes CASSHSGIKDTQYF. V gene TRBV7-2 combines with J gene TRBJ2-3, with 8 bases fitting TRBD2. The ends lost 5 bases at V and 5 bases at J; junction bases unmatched: 6. The V gene's germline CDR1 is SGHTA and CDR2 FQGNSA. The CDR3 covers 14 residues.

This clonotype showed up just a few times. V and J are TRBV12-3 or TRBV12-4 and TRBJ2-5; 9 bases align to TRBD1. The CDR3 length is 13 residues. V lost 6 bases, J lost 3 bases, and 2 bases stayed unmatched. The CDR3 DNA reads TGTGCCAGCAGGAGGACAGGGGAAGAGACCCAGTACTTC. This codes for CASRRTGEETQYF.

This chain uses TRBV7-9 with TRBJ2-1; 9 positions agree with TRBD1. Per the germline V gene, CDR1 is SEHNR and CDR2 is FQNEAQ (reference sequence). The CDR3 is made up of 15 amino acids. V lost 6 bases and J lost 4; bases outside the gene matches: 7. The CDR3 DNA follows: TGTGCCAGCAGATTGCCGGGACAGGGATACAATGAGCAGTTCTTC. Translating gives CASRLPGQGYNEQFF.

The V and J genes are TRBV24-1 and TRBJ1-3; D may be TRBD1 (6 bases). CDR3 length: 17 residues. CDR1 and CDR2 (germline): KGHDR, SFDVKD. Trimming removed 5 bases from V and 0 bases from J, with 16 bases in between. Here the CDR3 DNA reads TGTGCCACCAGTGGTGGGACCGGGACAAACTCTGGAAACACCATATATTTT. Translated, it gives CATSGGTGTNSGNTIYF.

This chain connects TRBV5-5 to TRBJ2-7; D remains unclear. CDR1 and CDR2 from the germline V gene are SGHKS and YYEKEE (reference sequence). CDR3 length equals 16 residues. Trimming took off 4 bases at V and 0 bases at J, with 17 bases between the two ends. The DNA for the CDR3 is TGTGCCAGCAGCCCCGATCGAGCGAAGAGCTCCTACGAGCAGTACTTC. It is translated as CASSPDRAKSSYEQYF.

The chain has TRBV20-1 and TRBJ1-2; D remains ambiguous. Trimming cost V 1 base and J 8 bases, with 26 bases left between them. The CDR3 is 17 residues long. Germline V gives CDR1 DFQATT, CDR2 SNEGSKA (reference sequence). Written as DNA, the CDR3 is TGCAGTGCTAGAGTTAGGAAACCGACCACAACTACTCGGGGCTACACCTTC. The encoded protein is CSARVRKPTTTTRGYTF.

This clonotype showed up just a few times. This chain links TRBV5-1 with TRBJ2-1, with 11 bases that match TRBD2. Germline-derived CDR1 and CDR2 are SGHRS and YFSETQ. Trimming cost V 1 base and J 10 bases; bases outside gene matches: 4. The CDR3 is made up of 14 amino acids. CDR3 sequence (DNA): TGCGCCAGCAGCTTGCGGTCTAGCGGGAGGGAGCAGTTCTTC. Encoded protein: CASSLRSSGREQFF.

This clonotype was seen a few times. This chain joins TRBV2 and TRBJ2-5; tentatively, D is TRBD2 (6 bases). The CDR3 runs 14 residues. V was cut by 8 bases and J by 5 bases, with 18 bases left in between. The germline V gene encodes CDR1 SNHLY and CDR2 FYNNEI. DNA for the CDR3: TGTGCCAGCGGGGGTCTGAAAGGGAGGGAGACCCAGTACTTC. Protein sequence: CASGGLKGRETQYF.

V is TRBV9 and J is TRBJ2-5; D not certain. The CDR3 sequence is 14 residues long. V dropped 1 base and J dropped 2 bases, with 9 bases sitting between them. In germline, CDR1 is SGDLS, CDR2 YYNGEE. CDR3 nucleotides: TGTGCCAGCAGCGTACGCGGCCAGCAAGAGACCCAGTACTTC. Translating it yields CASSVRGQQETQYF.

There are a few counts of this clonotype. J is TRBJ1-4 and V is TRBV4-1, with a tentative D call TRBD1 (6 bases). This CDR3 is 17 amino acids long. The V end was cut by 0 bases, the J end by 5 bases, with 16 bases between. Germline V CDR1 and CDR2: MGHRA, YSYEKL. CDR3 residues: CASSQEERGTENEKLFF. The CDR3 bases are TGCGCCAGCAGCCAAGAGGAGAGGGGGACGGAAAATGAAAAACTGTTTTTT.

This clonotype was counted only a few times. V is TRBV12-3 or TRBV12-4 and J is TRBJ2-5; TRBD1 agrees at 7 bases. This CDR3 is built from 14 residues. V lost 6 bases to trimming and J lost 5 bases; unmatched junction nucleotides: 9. The CDR3 reads CASRITGARETQYF. The CDR3 region has the DNA TGTGCCAGCAGGATAACAGGGGCTCGGGAGACCCAGTACTTC.

The J gene is TRBJ1-5, the V gene TRBV5-1; possible D gene TRBD1, 5 bases. The CDR3 extends over 13 amino acids. V lost 3 bases and J lost 3, with 7 bases in between. The germline gives CDR1 SGHRS, CDR2 YFSETQ. Written as DNA, the CDR3 is TGCGCCAGCAGCTGGGACGACAATCAGCCCCAGCATTTT. Its protein product is CASSWDDNQPQHF.

CDR3 sequence reads: CSARASEARAHEQFF. CDR3 bases: TGCAGTGCTAGAGCCTCAGAAGCGAGGGCGCATGAGCAGTTCTTC. The chain uses TRBV20-1 and TRBJ2-1; the D gene is possibly TRBD2 (5 bases). V shed 1 base and J shed 8 bases, with 18 bases lying between them. The CDR3 contains 15 residues. The germline gives CDR1 DFQATT, CDR2 SNEGSKA (reference sequence).

This rearrangement joins TRBV6-4 to TRBJ1-6; no reliable D call. Trimming stripped 6 bases from V and 8 bases from J, with 14 bases between. This CDR3 spans 14 amino acids. Germline loops: CDR1 MRHNA, CDR2 SNTAGT. CDR3 sequence reads: CASSQEGFDSPLHF. In DNA form, the CDR3 reads TGTGCCAGCAGCCAAGAGGGTTTTGATTCACCCCTCCACTTT.

This sequence joins TRBV10-3 and TRBJ2-1; TRBD1 matches 9 bases. The CDR3 is 15 amino acids. J was trimmed by 1 base and V by 4 bases; bases with no gene match: 2. Germline V gives CDR1 ENHRY, CDR2 SYGVKD. The CDR3 DNA follows: TGTGCCATCAGTGGGACAGGGGTATCCTACAATGAGCAGTTCTTC. It encodes CAISGTGVSYNEQFF.

The J gene is TRBJ1-5, the V gene TRBV4-2, with D possibly matching TRBD1 (6 bases). Germline-derived CDR1 and CDR2 are LGHNA and YNFKEQ. The CDR3 consists of 16 residues. With 4 bases removed from V and 6 bases from J, the gap between germline ends came to 19 bases. The CDR3 region is CASSPRDMGAGQPQHF. CDR3 DNA sequence: TGTGCCAGCAGCCCTCGTGACATGGGGGCGGGTCAGCCCCAGCATTTT.